This entry describes one TCR beta chain. It lacks a known antigen. No base quality values were provided; no much bigger clone lies one nucleotide off. The immunoSEQ Assay, a bias-controlled multiplex PCR, was used to amplify TCRbeta CDR3 regions from genomic DNA. The source study handled its data this way. Within the assay, amplification of reference gene primers was used to estimate how many nucleated cells each sample contained. To quantify the absolute abundance of each unique TCRbeta CDR3 rearrangement, sequence reads were collapsed and filtered. For each sample, productive Simpson clonality was calculated by taking the square root of Simpson's diversity index across productive rearrangements. Held by TCRdb, this immuneACCESS table contains in-frame sequences only and omits some clones. Under half of the omission traces to an unresolved V gene where checked; the cause of the rest is unknown. The V and J calls and clone size come from that table; D and trimming were worked out from the DNA. Present in this sample are 170,000 or so clones, 85% to 90% of which were seen just once. In total, the top ten clones hold around 1% of the sample.

The source of the sample is a study of blood T cell repertoires in COVID-19 (dated by TCRdb to the early 2020s). A note on the overall study: Collaborator samples came from the United States, Italy and Spain and covered acute and convalescent phases of COVID-19. The material from the prospective study consisted of cDNA or gDNA derived from T cells, B-cell-depleted T cells, or PBMCs. The samples were drawn from the first 160 participants of the ongoing ImmuneRACE study and from 1,200 or so subjects provided by 6 global collaborators. The repertoires were released in a freely available public database meant as a resource for research on the immune response to SARS-CoV-2. Where HLA class I and class II types were available, the types were taken from metadata supplied by the sample provider, not from assay-based typing. The sample metadata nearly always contained a de-identified subject ID, COVID-19 status, age in years and sex. Deeply sampled blood TCRbeta repertoires from subjects exposed to, actively infected with, or recovered from COVID-19 were included in the dataset.

Another Seattle source contributed samples from volunteer blood donors who had recovered from COVID-19. Each collaborating institution followed its own protocols to collect whole blood in K2EDTA tubes. Collaborator samples were shipped for TCRbeta analysis as frozen whole blood, isolated PBMCs, or DNA extracted from either sample type. Including cysteine and phenylalanine, the CDR3 has 14 amino acids. Only the CDR3 region is kept as DNA, spanning 42 bases read in frame from base 1. From the germline V gene (reference sequence), CDR1 is MNHEY and CDR2 is SMNVEV. V is pared back by 4 bases and J by 4 bases, with 10 bases lying between the germline termini. The investigation overall reported the following: The amount of clinical and demographic metadata varied by source and participant and was provided uncurated.

The chain couples TRBV27 to TRBJ1-4; the D gene is perhaps TRBD1, on 6 matching bases. Input material: peripheral blood. This clonotype originated in a woman younger than 30 who had recovered from COVID-19. In nucleotide form, the sequence is TGTGCCAGCAGTTCGACAGGTTTTAATGAAAAACTGTTTTTT. This encodes CASSSTGFNEKLFF. The full variable domain, completed from the reference TRBV27 and TRBJ1-4 proteins outside the CDR3, reads EAQVTQNPRYLITVTGKKLTVTCSQNMNHEYMSWYRQDPGLGLRQIYYSMNVEVTDKGDVPEGYKVSRKEKRNFPLILESPSPNQTSLYFCASSSTGFNEKLFFGSGTQLSVL.